The present entry profiles one TCR beta chain with its context. As yet, its antigen is unknown. CDR1 and CDR2 (germline): SGHRS, YFSETQ. CDR3 length equals 12 residues. Trimming cost V 4 bases and J 6 bases, with 9 bases left between them. This sample was included in a study of shared clonotypes between healthy human individuals. Study-level results: Sequencing of the sorted subsets was shown by rarefaction to be incomplete despite large depth.

The assay ran at deep level. Assay: immunoSEQ multiplex PCR; the TCRdb copy retains only in-frame clones and omits some. The data show roughly 2.2 million clones, with more than 85% seen just once and under 0.45% held by the top ten. Partitioning of CD4+ cells yielded a CD45RA+ naive subset and a CD45RA-negative memory subset. Sequencing input: naive CD4+ T cells from PBMCs. Noted subset: CD45RA+ positively selected. The clonotype originates from a man aged 18 to 30 in good health. Some clones in this sample may be carry-over from other donors' samples. The chain couples TRBV5-1 to TRBJ2-3; D ambiguous. CDR3 coding DNA: TGCGCCAGCAGCCAACCGTCCGATACGCAGTATTTT. Translating gives CASSQPSDTQYF. The full variable domain, in which reference TRBV5-1 and TRBJ2-3 provide the parts outside the CDR3, is KAGVTQTPRYLIKTRGQQVTLSCSPISGHRSVSWYQQTPGQGLQFLFEYFSETQRNKGNFPGRFSGRQFSNSRSEMNVSTLELGDSALYLCASSQPSDTQYFGPGTRLTVL.